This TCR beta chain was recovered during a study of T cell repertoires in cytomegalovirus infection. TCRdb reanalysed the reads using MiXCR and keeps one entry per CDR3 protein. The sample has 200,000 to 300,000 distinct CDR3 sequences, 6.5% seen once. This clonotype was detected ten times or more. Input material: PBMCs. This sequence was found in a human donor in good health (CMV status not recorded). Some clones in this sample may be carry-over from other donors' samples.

This CDR3 reads CSVSPGTGTDTQYF. CDR3 DNA: TGCAGCGTTTCCCCCGGGACAGGGACAGATACGCAGTATTTT. The chain couples TRBV29-1 to TRBJ2-3, with 9 bases that match TRBD1. Germline V CDR1 and CDR2: SQVTM, ANQGSEA. V lost 5 bases and J lost 3; bases outside the gene matches: 6. This CDR3 contains 14 residues.